What follows are 10 T cell receptor beta chains derived from one specimen sequenced in a study of blood T cell repertoires in COVID-19. The data were produced by immunoSEQ multiplex PCR, yet TCRdb's version contains in-frame clones alone and is incomplete. This sample yields approximately 120,000 clones, of which about 90% are seen a single time; approximately 20% belongs to the top ten. Material: peripheral blood. All receptors come from a woman aged 50 to 60 who had recovered from COVID-19.

The chain employs TRBV6-1 and TRBJ2-7; 9 bases are a match to TRBD2. The CDR3 extends over 15 amino acids. Germline V lookup: CDR1 MNHNS, CDR2 SASEGT. The V segment lost 3 bases and the J segment 9 bases; nucleotides outside the gene matches: 12. The CDR3 region has the DNA TGTGCCAGCAGTGATATGGGACTAGCCACGAATGGGCAGTACTTC. This codes for CASSDMGLATNGQYF.

CDR3 sequence (DNA): TGTGCCAGCAGTTACTTCACACAGACTAGCCCCTACGAGCAGTACTTC. Its protein is CASSYFTQTSPYEQYF. The genes are TRBV6-5 and TRBJ2-7, with TRBD2 matching 7 bases. CDR1 is MNHEY and CDR2 is SVGAGI in the germline V gene. V was clipped by 1 base and J by 2 bases; unmatched bases: 8. The CDR3 consists of 16 residues.

The rearrangement joins TRBV6-2 or TRBV6-3 to TRBJ1-3; D is ambiguous. The length of the CDR3 is 14 residues. V dropped 5 bases and J dropped 0 bases, with 8 bases sitting between them. CDR1 and CDR2 from the germline V gene are MNHEY and SVGEGT. CDR3 sequence: CASSKAYSGNTIYF. The CDR3 nucleotides read TGTGCCAGCAGTAAAGCCTACTCTGGAAACACCATATATTTT.

This chain connects TRBV18 to TRBJ1-2; no reliable D call. V was shortened by 0 bases and J by 4 bases, with 9 bases between the two germline ends. CDR3 size: 14 residues. Germline CDR1 reads KGHSH; CDR2 reads LQKENI. The CDR3 spells CASSPPRDRYGYTF. The CDR3 coding sequence is TGTGCCAGCTCACCACCCCGAGATCGCTATGGCTACACCTTC.

The chain is built from TRBV7-9 and TRBJ1-1, with TRBD1 as a possible D gene (6 bases). Germline V gives CDR1 SEHNR, CDR2 FQNEAQ (reference sequence). V lost 4 bases, J lost 9 bases, and 21 bases lay in between. The CDR3 runs to 15 residues. This CDR3 is CASSSQQKPGHQAFF. CDR3 sequence (DNA): TGTGCCAGCAGCTCGCAACAGAAACCGGGACACCAAGCTTTCTTT.

J is TRBJ2-7 and V is TRBV11-2; possible D gene TRBD2, 6 bases. Looked up from germline, CDR1 is SGHAT and CDR2 is FQNNGV. This CDR3 comprises 13 residues. V lost 5 bases to trimming and J lost 4 bases, with 12 bases between them. CDR3 amino acids: CASSPNLAYEQYF. CDR3 bases: TGTGCCAGCAGCCCAAACCTAGCGTACGAGCAGTACTTC.

J is TRBJ2-1 and V is TRBV11-3; 8 nucleotides match TRBD2. The germline gives CDR1 SGHNT, CDR2 YENEEA. Trimming at V came to 0 bases and at J to 10 bases, leaving 8 bases not matched to a gene. CDR3 length: 15 residues. DNA for the CDR3: TGTGCCAGCAGCTTAGAACGGGGTAGCGGGAACGAGCAGTTCTTC. The encoded protein is CASSLERGSGNEQFF.

This sequence joins TRBV2 and TRBJ2-5; weak D call: TRBD1 (6 bases). V was clipped by 5 bases and J by 1 base, with 14 bases between them. The germline CDR1 and CDR2 sequences are SNHLY and FYNNEI. The CDR3 is made up of 15 amino acids. CDR3 sequence: CASSQRGLGQETQYF. Here the CDR3 DNA reads TGTGCCAGCAGTCAAAGGGGGTTAGGCCAAGAGACCCAGTACTTC.

V is TRBV4-3 and J is TRBJ1-5; D not resolved. V gave up 0 bases and J gave up 6 bases, with 6 bases separating them. CDR3 length equals 13 residues. The V gene's germline CDR1 is LGHNA and CDR2 YSLEER. The CDR3 loop is CASSQDLGQPQHF. As DNA, the CDR3 is TGCGCCAGCAGCCAAGACCTAGGTCAGCCCCAGCATTTT.

The chain carries TRBV11-2 and TRBJ2-3; tentative D call: TRBD1 (6 bases). Germline V lookup: CDR1 SGHAT, CDR2 FQNNGV. This CDR3 spans 15 amino acids. The V end lost 0 bases, the J end lost 3 bases, and 10 bases lay between the germline ends. The CDR3 bases are TGTGCCAGCAGCTTAGAGGGGGCGAGAACAGATACGCAGTATTTT. Translating gives CASSLEGARTDTQYF.